These 16 T cell receptor beta chains originate from one sample sequenced in a study of T cell responses to AZD1222 COVID-19 vaccine. Assay: immunoSEQ multiplex PCR; the TCRdb copy retains only in-frame clones and omits some. Of approximately 60,000 clones listed, approximately 86% are singletons. The material was peripheral blood, obtained on day 0 of AZD1222 vaccination. The receptors were sampled from an adult in good health.

The rearrangement uses TRBV7-2 and TRBJ1-2; TRBD1 agrees at 8 bases. J gave up 4 bases and V 3 bases, and 4 bases lay outside the gene matches. The CDR3 has 14 residues. The germline CDR1 and CDR2 sequences are SGHTA and FQGNSA. The DNA for the CDR3 is TGTGCCAGCAGCTTTCCTCAGGGGGCCTATGGCTACACCTTC. Residues: CASSFPQGAYGYTF. The entire variable domain, with the rest obtained from reference TRBV7-2 and TRBJ1-2, is as follows: GAGVSQSPSNKVTEKGKDVELRCDPISGHTALYWYRQSLGQGLEFLIYFQGNSAPDKSGLPSDRFSAERTGGSVSTLTIQRTQQEDSAVYLCASSFPQGAYGYTFGSGTRLTVV.

The chain employs TRBV2 and TRBJ2-1, with a possible D match to TRBD1 (6 bases). V was shortened by 5 bases and J by 4 bases, with 18 bases between the two germline ends. The germline gives CDR1 SNHLY, CDR2 FYNNEI. The CDR3 has 16 residues. The CDR3 DNA reads as TGTGCCAGCAGTCCGAGGGGGACGGAAGCGTACAATGAGCAGTTCTTC. Translation gives CASSPRGTEAYNEQFF. Full variable domain (remainder filled in from reference TRBV2 and TRBJ2-1): EPEVTQTPSHQVTQMGQEVILRCVPISNHLYFYWYRQILGQKVEFLVSFYNNEISEKSEIFDDQFSVERPDGSNFTLKIRSTKLEDSAMYFCASSPRGTEAYNEQFFGPGTRLTVL.

CDR3 bases: TGTGCCAGCAGTTTACAGGGGAACTATGGCTACACCTTC. Translated: CASSLQGNYGYTF. The rearrangement links TRBV6-5 to TRBJ1-2; 7 positions match TRBD1. Per the germline V gene, CDR1 is MNHEY and CDR2 is SVGAGI. V lost 4 bases, J lost 2 bases, and 1 base stayed unmatched. The CDR3 has 13 residues.

Comment on this clone: Relative to the germline gene, one junction end is altered; a read error may explain this. The chain combines TRBV2 with TRBJ1-4; D is undetermined. From germline, CDR1 is SNHLY and CDR2 FYNNEI. This CDR3 has 13 residues. The DNA for the CDR3 is TGTGCCAGCAGGAGAGCGGGTAATGGAAAACTGTTTTTT. Translation gives CASRRAGNGKLFF.

The chain is built from TRBV14 and TRBJ1-2; perhaps TRBD1 as D (5 bases). The CDR3 sequence is 13 residues long. V was cut by 1 base and J by 5 bases, with 8 bases left in between. Germline V gives CDR1 SGHDN, CDR2 FVKESK. The CDR3 is CASSQVSGYGYTF. DNA for the CDR3: TGTGCCAGCAGCCAAGTGTCAGGGTATGGCTACACCTTC.

The genes are TRBV10-3 and TRBJ1-2; unclear D gene. There are 12 residues in the CDR3. Between the trimmed V and J ends, which lost 3 bases and 7 bases, there was a span of 9 bases. CDR1 ENHRY and CDR2 SYGVKD come from the germline V gene. The CDR3 protein is CAISDLGSGYTF. The CDR3 DNA is TGTGCCATCAGTGATTTAGGGTCTGGCTACACCTTC.

This clone was seen only once. The J gene is TRBJ1-1, the V gene TRBV2; D remains ambiguous. V was shortened by 6 bases and J by 1 base, with 9 bases between the two germline ends. The CDR3 extends over 13 amino acids. The germline CDR1 and CDR2 sequences are SNHLY and FYNNEI. CDR3 sequence reads: CASSQEKNTEAFF. CDR3 DNA: TGTGCCAGCAGCCAGGAGAAGAACACTGAAGCTTTCTTT.

This chain connects TRBV19 to TRBJ2-7; unclear D gene. Germline values: CDR1 LNHDA, CDR2 SQIVND (reference sequence). The ends were cut back, 5 bases at V and 0 bases at J, with 2 bases in the middle. The CDR3 is 11 amino acids. This chain's CDR3 is CASSASYEQYF. Here the CDR3 DNA reads TGTGCCAGTAGTGCCTCCTACGAGCAGTACTTC.

This clone showed up just a few times. The V gene is TRBV4-3, the J gene TRBJ2-5, with D unresolved. This CDR3 region has 13 residues. Germline assignment: CDR1 LGHNA and CDR2 YSLEER. V lost 1 base, J lost 2 bases, and 5 bases lay in between. In DNA form, the CDR3 reads TGCGCCAGCAGCCAAGCGCCTCAAGAGACCCAGTACTTC. Residues: CASSQAPQETQYF.

This sequence joins TRBV2 and TRBJ2-3; 8 nucleotides line up with TRBD2. Germline V lookup: CDR1 SNHLY, CDR2 FYNNEI. Unmatched junction bases numbered 3, after V lost 1 base and J lost 3 bases. The CDR3 has 15 residues. The CDR3 region is CASSEDGRGTDTQYF. CDR3 in DNA: TGTGCCAGCAGTGAAGACGGGAGGGGTACAGATACGCAGTATTTT.

The chain recombines TRBV4-3 with TRBJ2-6; no clear D. With 0 bases removed from V and 2 bases from J, the gap between germline ends came to 14 bases. The germline V gene has CDR1 LGHNA and CDR2 YSLEER. The length of the CDR3 is 18 residues. CDR3 sequence: CASSQEASLGTGANVLTF. The CDR3 DNA reads as TGCGCCAGCAGCCAAGAAGCTTCTTTGGGCACTGGGGCCAACGTCCTGACTTTC.

This clone was recorded only once. The rearrangement uses TRBV7-9 and TRBJ2-2, with D possibly matching TRBD2 (5 bases). The germline gives CDR1 SEHNR, CDR2 FQNEAQ (reference sequence). The V end lost 5 bases, the J end lost 4 bases, and 14 bases lay between the germline ends. The CDR3 spans 15 residues. CDR3 protein: CASSMARGPTGELFF. The CDR3 DNA follows: TGTGCCAGCAGCATGGCGAGAGGGCCCACCGGGGAGCTGTTTTTT.

This sequence joins TRBV7-9 and TRBJ1-2; D gene ambiguous. V lost 1 base and J 8 bases, leaving 11 bases between the germline ends. Looked up from germline, CDR1 is SEHNR and CDR2 is FQNEAQ (reference sequence). This CDR3 has 13 amino acids. The CDR3 bases are TGTGCCAGCAGCTTAGGGGGATCTAAGGGCTACACCTTC. The encoded protein is CASSLGGSKGYTF.

V is TRBV5-1 and J is TRBJ2-2; D remains ambiguous. This CDR3 spans 15 amino acids. Per the germline V gene, CDR1 is SGHRS and CDR2 is YFSETQ. Trimming took 4 bases from V and 6 from J, leaving 16 bases between them. CDR3 nucleotide sequence: TGCGCCAGCAGCGTATCCACCATGTGGTCCGGGGAGCTGTTTTTT. This encodes CASSVSTMWSGELFF.

V is TRBV4-1 and J is TRBJ1-1; D remains ambiguous. CDR1 and CDR2 from the germline V gene are MGHRA and YSYEKL. Trimming shortened V by 1 base and J by 0 bases, and 12 bases separated the two germline ends. The CDR3 totals 16 residues. This CDR3 is CASSQVSTVMNTEAFF. The CDR3 DNA reads as TGCGCCAGCAGCCAAGTGAGTACGGTGATGAACACTGAAGCTTTCTTT.

V usage is TRBV5-4 and J usage is TRBJ1-2, with TRBD1 identical over 9 bases. This CDR3 has 17 amino acids. The J segment lost 0 bases and the V segment lost 0 bases, leaving 6 bases of the junction unmatched. CDR1 and CDR2 from the germline V gene are SGHNT and YYREEE (reference sequence). CDR3: CASSLVGQGAPNYGYTF. Written as DNA, the CDR3 is TGTGCCAGCAGCTTGGTGGGACAGGGTGCCCCTAACTATGGCTACACCTTC.